The 13 T cell receptor beta chains listed next were all sequenced from one sample in a study of cytomegalovirus exposure and HLA in healthy donors. Primers for the PCR totalled 60 Vbeta and 13 Jbeta. Sequenced by immunoSEQ multiplex PCR; TCRdb stores in-frame clones only, minus some. Seen in this sample are more than 75,000 clones; the ten most common clones hold 15%. The sample consisted of PBMCs. These receptor sequences come from a man between 45 and 60 years old in good health and CMV-seropositive.

The chain uses TRBV6-6 and TRBJ1-1, with D possibly matching TRBD1 (6 bases). The germline CDR1 and CDR2 sequences are MNHNY and SVGAGI (reference sequence). V was cut by 3 bases and J by 7 bases, with 9 bases left in between. The CDR3 has 12 residues. The CDR3 sequence: CASSYQGIEAFF. CDR3 DNA sequence: TGTGCCAGCAGTTATCAGGGGATTGAAGCTTTCTTT.

The CDR3 DNA sequence: TGTGCCACCCGACGGGATATTGGCGGGATGGGGGTGGACCAGACCCAGTACTTC. As protein: CATRRDIGGMGVDQTQYF. The chain uses TRBV19 and TRBJ2-5; TRBD2 might be the D (6 bases). Germline V lookup: CDR1 LNHDA, CDR2 SQIVND (reference sequence). Trimming took 10 bases from V and 6 from J, leaving 33 bases between them. The CDR3 totals 18 residues.

This chain uses TRBV9 with TRBJ2-1, with 7 positions matching TRBD1. The trim removed 0 bases at V and 3 bases at J, leaving 3 bases unmatched. This CDR3 is built from 15 residues. Germline V CDR1 and CDR2: SGDLS, YYNGEE. In DNA form, the CDR3 reads TGTGCCAGCAGCGTAGGACAGGGAGTCTACAATGAGCAGTTCTTC. This encodes CASSVGQGVYNEQFF.

In DNA, the CDR3 is TGTGCCAGCAGCTTCTCAGACAGGGGAAATAACAATGAGCAGTTCTTC. Encoded protein: CASSFSDRGNNNEQFF. The rearrangement links TRBV7-9 to TRBJ2-1; 8 bases align to TRBD1. There are 16 residues in the CDR3. The junction had 9 bases not matched to a gene; V was cut back by 3 bases and J by 5 bases. In germline, CDR1 is SEHNR, CDR2 FQNEAQ (reference sequence).

The chain couples TRBV19 to TRBJ2-2; D uncertain. The V end was cut by 5 bases, the J end by 9 bases, with 7 bases between. The length of the CDR3 is 11 residues. From germline, CDR1 is LNHDA and CDR2 SQIVND (reference sequence). This CDR3 is CASSVGRELFF. The CDR3 DNA follows: TGTGCCAGTAGTGTTGGCAGGGAGCTGTTTTTT.

V is TRBV7-9 and J is TRBJ2-7, with a tentative D call TRBD1 (6 bases). The germline gives CDR1 SEHNR, CDR2 FQNEAQ (reference sequence). The CDR3 covers 14 residues. Trimming took 4 bases from V and 1 from J, leaving 11 bases between them. This CDR3 reads CASSSDRTSYEQYV. CDR3 DNA sequence: TGTGCCAGCAGCTCAGACAGGACTTCCTACGAGCAGTACGTC.

The chain carries TRBV6-1 and TRBJ1-5; D unclear. The CDR3 extends over 14 amino acids. Trimming removed 1 base at V and 6 bases at J, with 10 bases between. The germline gives CDR1 MNHNS, CDR2 SASEGT. The CDR3 nucleotides read TGTGCCAGCAGTGAAGGGCCCGGCGGTCAGCCCCAGCATTTT. Translated: CASSEGPGGQPQHF.

The rearrangement links TRBV29-1 to TRBJ2-3; TRBD1 aligns across 7 bases. The CDR3 is 14 amino acids. Germline V gene sequence: CDR1 SQVTM, CDR2 ANQGSEA. The ends lost 7 bases at V and 2 bases at J; junction bases unmatched: 9. This CDR3 reads CSAETGLNTDTQYF. The DNA of the CDR3 is TGCAGCGCCGAGACAGGGCTTAACACAGATACGCAGTATTTT.

The rearrangement uses TRBV10-3 and TRBJ2-1; 7 nucleotides agree with TRBD2. Germline CDR1 and CDR2: ENHRY and SYGVKD. There are 13 residues in the CDR3. The junction had 11 bases not matched to a gene; V was cut back by 11 bases and J by 7 bases. The CDR3 DNA follows: TGTGCCCCCTCCCGGGAGGTGGGGAATGAGCAGTTCTTC. It yields the protein CAPSREVGNEQFF.

V is TRBV6-1 and J is TRBJ2-7; D not resolved. The CDR3 contains 15 residues. Germline CDR1 is MNHNS and CDR2 is SASEGT. The V end was cut by 2 bases, the J end by 2 bases, with 13 bases between. The CDR3: CASSESSRLAYEQYF. CDR3 nucleotides: TGTGCCAGCAGTGAATCCAGCAGGTTGGCCTACGAGCAGTACTTC.

This sequence joins TRBV6-5 and TRBJ1-2, with a possible D match to TRBD1 (6 bases). Looked up from germline, CDR1 is MNHEY and CDR2 is SVGAGI. Between the trimmed V and J ends, which lost 8 bases and 4 bases, there was a span of 17 bases. The CDR3 consists of 14 residues. CDR3 sequence: CASGGWGLGYGYTF. The CDR3 bases are TGTGCCAGCGGAGGATGGGGGCTTGGCTATGGCTACACCTTC.

The genes are TRBV28 and TRBJ1-5, with D possibly being TRBD1 (6 bases). CDR3 size: 15 residues. With 6 bases removed from V and 5 bases from J, the gap between germline ends came to 17 bases. From germline, CDR1 is MDHEN and CDR2 SYDVKM. For the CDR3, the DNA is TGTGCCAGCAGGACCGGTGGGGGCATATATCAGCCCCAGCATTTT. Its protein product is CASRTGGGIYQPQHF.

This chain connects TRBV7-9 to TRBJ1-5, with 7 positions matching TRBD1. CDR3 length: 18 residues. Trimming cost V 1 base and J 4 bases; bases outside gene matches: 13. Germline V gene sequence: CDR1 SEHNR, CDR2 FQNEAQ (reference sequence). CDR3 protein: CASSLEPIRQGANQPQHF. The CDR3 nucleotides are TGTGCCAGCAGCTTAGAACCGATCCGACAGGGCGCTAATCAGCCCCAGCATTTT.